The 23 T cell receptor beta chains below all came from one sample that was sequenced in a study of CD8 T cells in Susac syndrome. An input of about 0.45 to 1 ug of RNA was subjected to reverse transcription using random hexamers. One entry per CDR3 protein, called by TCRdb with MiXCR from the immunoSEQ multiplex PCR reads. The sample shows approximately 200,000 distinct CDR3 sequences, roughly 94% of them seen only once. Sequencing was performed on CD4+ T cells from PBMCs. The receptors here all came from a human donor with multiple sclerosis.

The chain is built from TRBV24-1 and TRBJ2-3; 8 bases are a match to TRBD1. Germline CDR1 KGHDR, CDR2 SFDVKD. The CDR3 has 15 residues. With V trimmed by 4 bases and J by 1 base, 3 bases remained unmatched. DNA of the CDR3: TGTGCCACCAGTGACACGGGACAGGGCACAGATACGCAGTATTTT. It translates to CATSDTGQGTDTQYF.

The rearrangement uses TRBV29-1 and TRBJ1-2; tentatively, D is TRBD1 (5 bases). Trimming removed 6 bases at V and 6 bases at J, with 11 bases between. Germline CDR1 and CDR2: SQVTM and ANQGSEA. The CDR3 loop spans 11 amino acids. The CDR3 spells CSVLWGHGYTF. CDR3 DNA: TGCAGCGTCCTTTGGGGCCATGGCTACACCTTC.

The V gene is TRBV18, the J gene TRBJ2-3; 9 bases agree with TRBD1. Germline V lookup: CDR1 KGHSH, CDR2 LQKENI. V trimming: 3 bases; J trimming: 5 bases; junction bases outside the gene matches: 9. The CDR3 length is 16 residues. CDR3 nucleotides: TGTGCCAGCTCACCTTTGACAGGGGGGGTAGAAGATACGCAGTATTTT. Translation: CASSPLTGGVEDTQYF.

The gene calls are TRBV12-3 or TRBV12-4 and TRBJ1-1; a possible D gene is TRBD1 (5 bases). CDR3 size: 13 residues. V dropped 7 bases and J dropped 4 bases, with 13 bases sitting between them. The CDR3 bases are TGTGCCAGCACCGACCAGGGACTCACTGAAGCTTTCTTT. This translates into CASTDQGLTEAFF.

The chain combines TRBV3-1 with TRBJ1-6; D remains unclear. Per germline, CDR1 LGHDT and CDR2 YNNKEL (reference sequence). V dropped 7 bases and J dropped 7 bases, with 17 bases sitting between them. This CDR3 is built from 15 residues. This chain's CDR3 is CASTQQRGRNSPLHF. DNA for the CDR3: TGTGCCAGCACCCAGCAACGAGGACGGAATTCACCCCTCCACTTT.

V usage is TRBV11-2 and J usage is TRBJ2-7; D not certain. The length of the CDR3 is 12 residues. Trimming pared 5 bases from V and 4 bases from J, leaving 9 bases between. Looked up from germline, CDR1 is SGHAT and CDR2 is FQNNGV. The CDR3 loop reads CASSQPAYEQYF. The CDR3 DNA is TGTGCCAGCAGCCAGCCGGCTTACGAGCAGTACTTC.

CDR3 residues: CASSQTSGGADEQFF. The CDR3 DNA is TGTGCCAGCAGCCAGACTAGCGGGGGGGCCGATGAGCAGTTCTTC. This chain uses TRBV3-1 with TRBJ2-1, with 14 bases aligning to TRBD2. The germline CDR1 and CDR2 sequences are LGHDT and YNNKEL (reference sequence). The CDR3 contains 15 residues. V gave up 3 bases and J gave up 8 bases; unmatched junction bases: 3.

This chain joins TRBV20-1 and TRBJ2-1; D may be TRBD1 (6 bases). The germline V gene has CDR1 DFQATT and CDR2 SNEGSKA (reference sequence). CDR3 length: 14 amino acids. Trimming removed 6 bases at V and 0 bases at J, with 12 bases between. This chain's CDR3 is CSANRELSYNEQFF. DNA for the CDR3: TGCAGTGCCAACAGGGAGCTCTCCTACAATGAGCAGTTCTTC.

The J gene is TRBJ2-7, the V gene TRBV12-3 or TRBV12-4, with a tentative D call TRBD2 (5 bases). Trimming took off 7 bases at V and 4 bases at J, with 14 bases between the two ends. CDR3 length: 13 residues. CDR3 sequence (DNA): TGTGCCAGCACCTCGACTACCACATACGAGCAGTACTTC. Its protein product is CASTSTTTYEQYF.

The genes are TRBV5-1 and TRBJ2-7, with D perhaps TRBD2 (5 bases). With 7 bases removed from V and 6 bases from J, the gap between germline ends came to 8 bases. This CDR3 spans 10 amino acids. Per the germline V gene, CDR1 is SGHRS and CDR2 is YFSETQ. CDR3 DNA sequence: TGCGCCAGCTGCGGAGGCGAGCAGTACGTC. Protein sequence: CASCGGEQYV.

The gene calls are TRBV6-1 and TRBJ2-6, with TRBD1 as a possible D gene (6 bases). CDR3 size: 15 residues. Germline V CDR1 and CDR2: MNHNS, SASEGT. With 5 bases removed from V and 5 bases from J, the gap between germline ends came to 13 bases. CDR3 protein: CASSPPGGWANVLTF. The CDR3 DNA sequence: TGTGCCAGCAGTCCCCCTGGGGGCTGGGCCAACGTCCTGACTTTC.

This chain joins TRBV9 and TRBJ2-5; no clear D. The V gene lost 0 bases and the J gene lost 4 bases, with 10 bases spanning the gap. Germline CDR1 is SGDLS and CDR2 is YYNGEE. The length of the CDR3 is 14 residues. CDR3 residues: CASSVDEGLETQYF. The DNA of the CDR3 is TGTGCCAGCAGCGTAGATGAAGGTCTAGAGACCCAGTACTTC. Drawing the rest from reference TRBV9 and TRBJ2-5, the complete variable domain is DSGVTQTPKHLITATGQRVTLRCSPRSGDLSVYWYQQSLDQGLQFLIQYYNGEERAKGNILERFSAQQFPDLHSELNLSSLELGDSALYFCASSVDEGLETQYFGPGTRLLVL.

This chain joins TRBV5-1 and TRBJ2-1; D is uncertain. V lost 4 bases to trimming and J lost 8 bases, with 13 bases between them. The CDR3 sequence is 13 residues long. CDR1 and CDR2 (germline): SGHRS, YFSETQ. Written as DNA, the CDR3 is TGCGCCAGCAGCCCCCAGCCCGGTGATGAGCAGTTCTTC. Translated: CASSPQPGDEQFF.

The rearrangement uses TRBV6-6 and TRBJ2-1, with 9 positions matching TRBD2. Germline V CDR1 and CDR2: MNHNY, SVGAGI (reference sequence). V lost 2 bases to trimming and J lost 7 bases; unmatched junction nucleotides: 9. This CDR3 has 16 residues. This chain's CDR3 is CASSYTLAGSENEQFF. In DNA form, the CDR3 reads TGTGCCAGCAGTTACACGCTAGCGGGGAGTGAGAATGAGCAGTTCTTC.

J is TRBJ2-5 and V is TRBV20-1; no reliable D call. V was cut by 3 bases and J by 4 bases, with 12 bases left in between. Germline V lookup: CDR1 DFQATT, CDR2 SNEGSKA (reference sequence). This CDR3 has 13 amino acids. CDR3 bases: TGCAGTGCTAGGTCCGCCGAGGCAGAGACCCAGTACTTC. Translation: CSARSAEAETQYF.

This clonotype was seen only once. The chain's CDR3 is CASSYWGATGGYGYTF. The CDR3 nucleotides read TGTGCCAGCAGTTACTGGGGGGCGACAGGGGGATATGGCTACACCTTC. The chain combines TRBV6-5 with TRBJ1-2; TRBD1 agrees at 9 bases. The V segment lost 1 base and the J segment 5 bases; nucleotides outside the gene matches: 8. In germline, CDR1 is MNHEY, CDR2 SVGAGI. This CDR3 is 16 amino acids long.

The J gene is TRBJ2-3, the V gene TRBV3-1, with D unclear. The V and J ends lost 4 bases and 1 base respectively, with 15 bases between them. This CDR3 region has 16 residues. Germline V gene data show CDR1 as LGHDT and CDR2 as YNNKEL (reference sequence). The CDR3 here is CASSLQTQMGTDTQYF. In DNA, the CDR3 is TGTGCCAGCAGCCTCCAGACACAGATGGGCACAGATACGCAGTATTTT.

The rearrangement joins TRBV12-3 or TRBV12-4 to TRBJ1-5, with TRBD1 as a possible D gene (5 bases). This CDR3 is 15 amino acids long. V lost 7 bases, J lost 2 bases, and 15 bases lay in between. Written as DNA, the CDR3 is TGTGCCAGCACCCGGGACGTACTTCGCAATCAGCCCCAGCATTTT. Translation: CASTRDVLRNQPQHF.

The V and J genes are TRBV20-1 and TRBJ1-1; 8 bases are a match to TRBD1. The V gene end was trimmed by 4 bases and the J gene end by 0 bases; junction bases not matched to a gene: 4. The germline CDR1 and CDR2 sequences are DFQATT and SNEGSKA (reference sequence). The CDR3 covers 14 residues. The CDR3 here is CSANRQGMNTEAFF. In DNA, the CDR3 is TGCAGTGCTAATCGACAGGGGATGAACACTGAAGCTTTCTTT.

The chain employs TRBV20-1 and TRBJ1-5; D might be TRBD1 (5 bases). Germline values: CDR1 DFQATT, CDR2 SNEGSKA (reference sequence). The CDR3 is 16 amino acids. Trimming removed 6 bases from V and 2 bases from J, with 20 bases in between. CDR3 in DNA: TGCAGTGCATCAAAATGGGGGGTTTGGGGCAATCAGCCCCAGCATTTT. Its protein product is CSASKWGVWGNQPQHF.

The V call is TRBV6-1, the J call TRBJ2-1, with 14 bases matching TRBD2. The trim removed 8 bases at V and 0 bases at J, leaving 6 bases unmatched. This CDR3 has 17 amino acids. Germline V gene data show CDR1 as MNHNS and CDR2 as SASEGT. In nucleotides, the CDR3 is TGTGCCAGCGGGAGGACTAGCGGGGGGATCTCCTACAATGAGCAGTTCTTC. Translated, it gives CASGRTSGGISYNEQFF.

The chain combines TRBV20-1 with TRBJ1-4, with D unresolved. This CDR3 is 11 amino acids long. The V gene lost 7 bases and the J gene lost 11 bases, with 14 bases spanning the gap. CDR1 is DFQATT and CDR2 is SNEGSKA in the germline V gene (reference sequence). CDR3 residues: CSGQSVGKLFF. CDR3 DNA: TGCAGTGGGCAGAGTGTAGGGAAACTGTTTTTT.

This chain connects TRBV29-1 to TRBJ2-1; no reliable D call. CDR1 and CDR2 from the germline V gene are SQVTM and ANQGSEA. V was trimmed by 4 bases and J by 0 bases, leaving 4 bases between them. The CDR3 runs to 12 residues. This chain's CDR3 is CSVGSSYNEQFF. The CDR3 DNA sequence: TGCAGCGTTGGGAGCTCCTACAATGAGCAGTTCTTC.